The rows below give T cell receptor beta chains drawn from one sample of a study of CD8+ T cells in alopecia areata. Measured with immunoSEQ multiplex PCR; TCRdb has only the in-frame clones, and not every one. The table shows around 200,000 clones, with roughly 60% occurring only once. The material sequenced was CD4+ T cells sorted from blood, taken at week 0. The receptors come from a human donor with alopecia areata. CDR3s include the opening cysteine and the closing phenylalanine or tryptophan. D genes are given only for firm matches. Size is omitted from some rows. Given values are once, few, many or a class for expanded clones.

D,V,J,size,DNA,CDR3
NA,TRBV28,TRBJ2-3,NA,TGTGCCAGCAGTTTGCTGGCAGATACGCAGTATTTT,CASSLLADTQYF
NA,TRBV27,TRBJ2-5,NA,TGTGCCAGCAGTTCCCTCACTAGTCGGCAAGAGACCCAGTACTTC,CASSSLTSRQETQYF
NA,TRBV14,TRBJ2-1,NA,TGTGCCAGCAGCCCAGGACAGAGCTCCTACAATGAGCAGTTCTTC,CASSPGQSSYNEQFF
NA,TRBV5-6,TRBJ1-6,few,TGTGCCAGCAGCCCGGTTGGACAAATTAATTCACCCCTCCACTTT,CASSPVGQINSPLHF
TRBD1,TRBV29-1,TRBJ1-2,few,TGCAGCGTTCTTTCACCGGGACAGGGGGCGCAAGGCTACACCTTC,CSVLSPGQGAQGYTF
TRBD2,TRBV7-3,TRBJ2-5,few,TGTGCCAGCAGCCCCGGACTAGCGGGGAGAGAGACCCAGTACTTC,CASSPGLAGRETQYF
TRBD1,TRBV7-9,TRBJ2-3,NA,TGTGCCAGCAGCAAGGACAGGGGGCCGGATACGCAGTATTTT,CASSKDRGPDTQYF
TRBD1,TRBV25-1,TRBJ2-3,NA,TGTGCCAGCAGCTGGGACAGGGGCACAGATACGCAGTATTTT,CASSWDRGTDTQYF
NA,TRBV29-1,TRBJ1-2,NA,TGCAGCGTCAAGCACAGTAACTATGGCTACACCTTC,CSVKHSNYGYTF
TRBD1,TRBV5-6,TRBJ2-7,NA,TGTGCCAGCAGCTTAGTCACCGGGACAGCAAACTCCTACGAGCAGTACTTC,CASSLVTGTANSYEQYF
NA,TRBV6-1,TRBJ2-3,NA,TGTGCCAGCAGTGTTAGATCGAATACGCAGTATTTT,CASSVRSNTQYF
TRBD2,TRBV29-1,TRBJ2-7,NA,TGCAGCGTTTCCCCCCTAGCGGGGGTTGGGGAGCAGTACTTC,CSVSPLAGVGEQYF
TRBD2,TRBV7-2,TRBJ2-1,many,TGTGCCAGCACGACTTCTAGCGGGTCCTACAATGAGCAGTTCTTC,CASTTSSGSYNEQFF
NA,TRBV30,TRBJ1-1,NA,TGTGCAGTAACGATGATTTTGGTGAACACTGAAGCTTTCTTT,CAVTMILVNTEAFF
TRBD1,TRBV30,TRBJ1-6,once,TGTGCCTGGAAACAGGGGACGAATTCACCCCTCCACTTT,CAWKQGTNSPLHF
NA,TRBV7-2,TRBJ2-6,NA,TGTGCCAGCAGCTTAGTGGGCGGTTCTGGGGCCAACGTCCTGACTTTC,CASSLVGGSGANVLTF
NA,TRBV30,TRBJ2-7,NA,TGTGCCTGGAGTGTACAGGAAAACGCCGAGCAGTACTTC,CAWSVQENAEQYF
TRBD1,TRBV29-1,TRBJ1-1,NA,TGCAGCGTATCCGGACAGGAGGGAACTGAAGCTTTCTTT,CSVSGQEGTEAFF
TRBD1,TRBV4-3,TRBJ1-2,NA,TGCGCCAGCAGCCAAGGAGCAGGGGGCTCATATGGCTACACCTTC,CASSQGAGGSYGYTF
NA,TRBV28,TRBJ2-7,NA,TGTGCCAGCATTGACGGCTTATCCTACGAGCAGTACTTC,CASIDGLSYEQYF
NA,TRBV30,TRBJ1-1,NA,TGTGCCTGGAGTGTAGGTGGACCCTCGGCTTTCTTT,CAWSVGGPSAFF
NA,TRBV6-6,TRBJ2-7,NA,TGTGCCAGCAGTCCACGAGAGGGGGGGGAGCAGTACTTC,CASSPREGGEQYF
NA,TRBV23-1,TRBJ1-5,NA,TGCGCCAGCAGTCATCCGGGGGGGCCCCAGCATTTT,CASSHPGGPQHF
NA,TRBV29-1,TRBJ1-1,once,TGCAGCGTTGTAATCCGGACAGCTAACACTGAAGCTTTCTTT,CSVVIRTANTEAFF
NA,TRBV9,TRBJ1-2,NA,TGTGCCAGCAGCGTAGCCCAGTTTAACTATGGCTACACCTTC,CASSVAQFNYGYTF
TRBD1,TRBV5-6,TRBJ2-2,NA,TGTGCCAGCAGCGCAGACAGGGGGATGACTAGTCCCGGGGAGCTGTTTTTT,CASSADRGMTSPGELFF
NA,TRBV5-1,TRBJ1-5,NA,TGCGCCAGCAGCTTGGACGCCAGGGGAAATCAGCCCCAGCATTTT,CASSLDARGNQPQHF
NA,TRBV5-4,TRBJ2-4,NA,TGTGCCAGCAGCTTCGACAGGAACATTCAGTACTTC,CASSFDRNIQYF
NA,TRBV13,TRBJ2-2,NA,TGTGCCAGCAGCTTAGGCCCTCTGGGGCTGTTTTTT,CASSLGPLGLFF
NA,TRBV11-3,TRBJ2-6,NA,TGTGCCAGCAGTAGTGGCTCTGGGGCCAACGTCCTGACTTTC,CASSSGSGANVLTF
TRBD1,TRBV2,TRBJ1-6,NA,TGTGCCAGCAGTTCCGGACAGGGAAGTTCACCCCTCCACTTT,CASSSGQGSSPLHF
TRBD1,TRBV7-2,TRBJ2-1,NA,TGTGCCAGCAGCCCGGGACAGAAGCAGTTCTTC,CASSPGQKQFF
TRBD1,TRBV25-1,TRBJ1-2,NA,TGTGCCAGCAGTGTGGGGGACAGAGAATACTATGGCTACACCTTC,CASSVGDREYYGYTF
NA,TRBV19,TRBJ1-2,NA,TGTGCCAGTAGTATAGAGGGCAAGCTCCGATGGGGGAATGGCTACACCTTC,CASSIEGKLRWGNGYTF
NA,TRBV2,TRBJ2-6,NA,TGTGCCAGCAGTGAAGAGCACTCTGGGGCCAACGTCCTGACTTTC,CASSEEHSGANVLTF
TRBD1,TRBV5-1,TRBJ2-1,few,TGCGCCAGCAGCGGACCCCGGGACAGGGTCAATGAGCAGTTCTTC,CASSGPRDRVNEQFF
NA,TRBV10-3,TRBJ2-2,NA,TGTGCCATCAGTGAGAGGGGAATGGGCAGGCAGAACACCGGGGAGCTGTTTTTT,CAISERGMGRQNTGELFF
NA,TRBV5-1,TRBJ2-3,few,TGCGCCAGCAGCCTCGCCGGGACATATGTGGATACGCAGTATTTT,CASSLAGTYVDTQYF
NA,TRBV27,TRBJ2-5,NA,TGTGCCAGCAGTCCGTCCTGGCCAGAGACCCAGTACTTC,CASSPSWPETQYF
NA,TRBV7-8,TRBJ1-6,once,TGTGCCAGCAGCTTAAGTTCTGGGTTTCGATCACCCCTCCACTTT,CASSLSSGFRSPLHF
TRBD2,TRBV6-1,TRBJ2-5,NA,TGTGCCAGCAGTGCCCGAACCGGGACTAGCGGGGGGGCCGTGACCCAGTACTTC,CASSARTGTSGGAVTQYF
NA,TRBV29-1,TRBJ1-1,NA,TGCAGCGCCCTCGGTCGTGGGACGGCCAACACTGAAGCTTTCTTT,CSALGRGTANTEAFF
TRBD2,TRBV5-1,TRBJ2-7,NA,TGCGCCAGCAGCCCAGCTGGCGGGGGGGCTTACGAGCAGTACTTC,CASSPAGGGAYEQYF
NA,TRBV19,TRBJ2-1,NA,TGTGCCAGTAGTATAGCTTACCGCTACAATGAGCAGTTCTTC,CASSIAYRYNEQFF
NA,TRBV7-9,TRBJ1-4,few,TGTGCCAGCAGCTTGGGGGGCGCGGAGGAAAAACTGTTTTTT,CASSLGGAEEKLFF
NA,TRBV30,TRBJ1-4,NA,TGTGCCTGGAGGATAGACAGAAAAGAAAAACTGTTTTTT,CAWRIDRKEKLFF
TRBD2,TRBV30,TRBJ2-3,NA,TGTGCCTGGAGGCCTGGACTAGCGGGGGGGCGAGCGGATACGCAGTATTTT,CAWRPGLAGGRADTQYF
NA,TRBV29-1,TRBJ1-1,NA,TGCAGCGTTGATCCGGGGGTGAACACTGAAGCTTTCTTT,CSVDPGVNTEAFF
TRBD1,TRBV10-3,TRBJ2-3,NA,TGTGCCATCAGGGGGACAGCCAGCACAGATACGCAGTATTTT,CAIRGTASTDTQYF
TRBD2,TRBV11-3,TRBJ2-3,NA,TGTGCCAGCAGCTCCCCTTTCTCCAGCGGGGTCGCAGATACGCAGTATTTT,CASSSPFSSGVADTQYF
NA,TRBV5-1,TRBJ2-1,NA,TGCGCCAGCAGCGCGGATCCGTTTCCCGAGCAGTTCTTC,CASSADPFPEQFF
TRBD2,TRBV14,TRBJ2-1,once,TGTGCCAGCAGCCAAGGGACTAGCGGTAGTGTCAATGAGCAGTTCTTC,CASSQGTSGSVNEQFF
NA,TRBV10-3,TRBJ2-2,NA,TGTGCCATCAGTGAACACAGGGAATCCGGGGAGCTGTTTTTT,CAISEHRESGELFF
NA,TRBV29-1,TRBJ1-2,NA,TGCAGCGTCGCTGGACAGCACTATGGCTACACCTTC,CSVAGQHYGYTF
NA,TRBV29-1,TRBJ1-1,NA,TGCAGCGTGGCAGGGACAACGAACACTGAAGCTTTCTTT,CSVAGTTNTEAFF
NA,TRBV10-3,TRBJ1-5,NA,TGTGCCATCAGTGCAGGAGGCAATCAGCCCCAGCATTTT,CAISAGGNQPQHF
NA,TRBV9,TRBJ1-5,NA,TGTGCCAGCAGCGTAGGGAGCAATCAGCCCCAGCATTTT,CASSVGSNQPQHF
NA,TRBV30,TRBJ2-4,NA,TGTGCCTGGAGTGAGAACAGATTAGCCAAAAACATTCAGTACTTC,CAWSENRLAKNIQYF